Below are 9 T cell receptor beta chains sequenced from a single sample in a study of PD-1 blockade in classical Hodgkin lymphoma. Every patient had relapsed following autologous stem cell transplantation, and cohorts differed in brentuximab vedotin exposure. Libraries were prepared by immunoSEQ multiplex PCR; TCRdb keeps only in-frame clonotypes and omits some of them. The sample carries under 70,000 clones, about 70% recorded once. The source was peripheral blood mononuclear cells (PBMCs), collected before the second cycle of nivolumab. The receptors originated from a human donor with classical Hodgkin lymphoma.

In its sample, this clone ranks as medium-sized (0.01 to 0.1%). V and J are TRBV29-1 and TRBJ1-2; D is possibly TRBD1 (5 bases). Germline CDR1 and CDR2: SQVTM and ANQGSEA. Trimming pared 8 bases from V and 8 bases from J, leaving 18 bases between. The CDR3 loop spans 12 amino acids. The CDR3 loop is CSCDSLVYGYTF. The CDR3 DNA sequence: TGCAGCTGTGACAGTCTCGTCTACGGCTACACCTTC.

The V and J genes are TRBV6-1 and TRBJ2-2; D ambiguous. Trimming removed 2 bases from V and 7 bases from J, with 8 bases in between. This CDR3 has 13 amino acids. Germline CDR1 reads MNHNS; CDR2 reads SASEGT. The CDR3 sequence is CASSEYVGGELFF. In DNA, the CDR3 is TGTGCCAGCAGTGAATACGTGGGCGGGGAGCTGTTTTTT.

This chain connects TRBV10-2 to TRBJ1-2; D uncertain. V lost 4 bases, J lost 4 bases, and 10 bases lay in between. The CDR3 totals 13 residues. Germline CDR1 is WSHSY and CDR2 is SAAADI. The CDR3 region is CASSASGGYGYTF. DNA for the CDR3: TGCGCCAGCAGTGCCAGTGGTGGCTATGGCTACACCTTC.

The chain has TRBV7-9 and TRBJ2-7, with 7 bases identical to TRBD1. CDR1 is SEHNR and CDR2 is FQNEAQ in the germline V gene (reference sequence). This CDR3 has 12 residues. J was trimmed by 2 bases and V by 8 bases; bases with no gene match: 3. In nucleotides, the CDR3 is TGTGCCAGCGCCAGGGGGACCTACGAGCAGTACTTC. It yields the protein CASARGTYEQYF.

The chain carries TRBV7-2 and TRBJ2-2; the D gene is possibly TRBD1 (6 bases). The CDR3 consists of 14 residues. V gave up 3 bases and J gave up 2 bases, with 7 bases separating them. Germline V gene sequence: CDR1 SGHTA, CDR2 FQGNSA. This chain's CDR3 is CASSLTGNTGELFF. As DNA, the CDR3 is TGTGCCAGCAGCTTGACAGGCAACACCGGGGAGCTGTTTTTT.

V gene TRBV15 combines with J gene TRBJ1-3; TRBD1 is a possible D gene (5 bases). Germline V gene lookup returns CDR1 LNHNV and CDR2 YYDKDF (reference sequence). There are 14 residues in the CDR3. V was clipped by 3 bases and J by 1 base, with 7 bases between them. CDR3 sequence reads: CATSSGGSGNTIYF. CDR3 in DNA: TGTGCCACCAGCAGTGGGGGGTCTGGAAACACCATATATTTT.

V and J are TRBV19 and TRBJ1-4; 8 bases match TRBD1. Germline V gene lookup returns CDR1 LNHDA and CDR2 SQIVND (reference sequence). J lost 6 bases, V lost 2 bases, and 2 bases had no gene match. The CDR3 runs to 14 residues. CDR3: CASSIQGADEKLFF. The CDR3 nucleotides are TGTGCCAGTAGTATACAGGGGGCGGATGAAAAACTGTTTTTT.

This chain uses TRBV7-9 with TRBJ1-2; D gene uncertain. The V end was cut by 1 base, the J end by 4 bases, with 7 bases between. In germline, CDR1 is SEHNR, CDR2 FQNEAQ (reference sequence). The CDR3 has 13 residues. CDR3 residues: CASSLGRSYGYTF. In DNA form, the CDR3 reads TGTGCCAGCAGCTTAGGCAGGAGCTATGGCTACACCTTC.

Points on this clone: One end of the junction varies from germline; a read error may be responsible. This chain connects TRBV5-1 to TRBJ2-4; 8 bases line up with TRBD1. The CDR3 is made up of 15 amino acids. Germline assignment: CDR1 SGHRS and CDR2 YFSETQ. In DNA, the CDR3 is TGTGCCAGCAGCTTGATAGGACAGGGCGAAGACATTCAGTACTTC. As protein: CASSLIGQGEDIQYF. Full variable domain (rest looked up from reference TRBV5-1 and TRBJ2-4): KAGVTQTPRYLIKTRGQQVTLSCSPISGHRSVSWYQQTPGQGLQFLFEYFSETQRNKGNFPGRFSGRQFSNSRSEMNVSTLELGDSALYLCASSLIGQGEDIQYFGAGTRLSVL.